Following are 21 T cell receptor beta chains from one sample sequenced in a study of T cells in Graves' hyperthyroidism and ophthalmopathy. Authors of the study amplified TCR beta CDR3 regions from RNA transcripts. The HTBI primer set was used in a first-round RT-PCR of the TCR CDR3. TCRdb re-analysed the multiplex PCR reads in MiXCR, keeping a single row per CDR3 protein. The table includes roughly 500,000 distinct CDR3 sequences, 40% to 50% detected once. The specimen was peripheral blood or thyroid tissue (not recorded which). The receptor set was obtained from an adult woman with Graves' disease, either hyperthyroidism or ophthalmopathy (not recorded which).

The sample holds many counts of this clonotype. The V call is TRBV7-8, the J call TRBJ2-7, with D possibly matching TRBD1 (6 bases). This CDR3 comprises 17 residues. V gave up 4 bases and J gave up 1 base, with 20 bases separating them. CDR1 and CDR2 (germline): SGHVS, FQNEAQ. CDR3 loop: CASSWGVGTSVSYEQYF. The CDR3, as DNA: TGTGCCAGCAGCTGGGGTGTCGGGACAAGCGTATCCTACGAGCAGTACTTC. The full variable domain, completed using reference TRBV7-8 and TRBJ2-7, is GAGVSQSPRYKVAKRGQDVALRCDPISGHVSLFWYQQALGQGPEFLTYFQNEAQLDKSGLPSDRFFAERPEGSVSTLKIQRTQQEDSAVYLCASSWGVGTSVSYEQYFGPGTRLTVT.

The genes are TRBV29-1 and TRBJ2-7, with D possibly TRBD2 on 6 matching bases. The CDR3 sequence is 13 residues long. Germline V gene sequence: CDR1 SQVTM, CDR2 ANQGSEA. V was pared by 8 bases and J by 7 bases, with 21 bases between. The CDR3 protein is CSLRSGESGEQYF. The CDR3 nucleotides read TGCAGCTTGCGGTCGGGGGAGTCGGGAGAGCAGTACTTC.

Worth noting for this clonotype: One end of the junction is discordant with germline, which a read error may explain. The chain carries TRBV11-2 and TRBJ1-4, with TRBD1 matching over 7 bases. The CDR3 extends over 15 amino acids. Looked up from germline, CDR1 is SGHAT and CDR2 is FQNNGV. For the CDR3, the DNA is TGTGCCAGCAGACCATTGGGACAGCCCAATGGAAAACTGTTTTTT. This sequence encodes CASRPLGQPNGKLFF.

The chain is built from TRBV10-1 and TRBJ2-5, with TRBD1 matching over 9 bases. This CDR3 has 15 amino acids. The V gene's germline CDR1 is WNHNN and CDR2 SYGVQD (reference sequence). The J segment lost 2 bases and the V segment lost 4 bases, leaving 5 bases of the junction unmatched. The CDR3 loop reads CASSAIGTGQETQYF. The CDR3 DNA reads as TGCGCCAGCAGTGCAATCGGGACAGGGCAAGAGACCCAGTACTTC.

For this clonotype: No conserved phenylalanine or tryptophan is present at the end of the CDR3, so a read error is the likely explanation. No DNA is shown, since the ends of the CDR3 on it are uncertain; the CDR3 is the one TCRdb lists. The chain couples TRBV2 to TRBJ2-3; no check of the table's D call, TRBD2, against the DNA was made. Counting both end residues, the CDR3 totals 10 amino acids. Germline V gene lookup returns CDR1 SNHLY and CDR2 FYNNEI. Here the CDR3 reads CASSESRQSY.

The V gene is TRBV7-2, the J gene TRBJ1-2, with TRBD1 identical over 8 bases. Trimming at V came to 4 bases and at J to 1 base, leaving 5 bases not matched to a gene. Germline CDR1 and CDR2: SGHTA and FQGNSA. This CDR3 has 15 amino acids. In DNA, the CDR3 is TGTGCCAGCAGCTCTAGGACAGGGTATAACTATGGCTACACCTTC. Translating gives CASSSRTGYNYGYTF.

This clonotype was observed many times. CDR3 in amino acids: CASSSDRGGSPLHF. The CDR3 region has the DNA TGTGCCAGCAGCTCGGACAGGGGCGGTTCACCCCTCCACTTT. The rearrangement links TRBV11-2 to TRBJ1-6; TRBD1 aligns across 9 bases. The CDR3 consists of 14 residues. Germline trimming cut 4 bases from V and 9 bases from J; bases unmatched to any gene: 4. CDR1 and CDR2 from the germline V gene are SGHAT and FQNNGV.

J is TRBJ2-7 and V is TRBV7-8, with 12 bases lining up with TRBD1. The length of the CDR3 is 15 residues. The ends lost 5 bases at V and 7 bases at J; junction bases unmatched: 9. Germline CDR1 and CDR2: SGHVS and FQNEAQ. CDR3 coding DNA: TGTGCCAGCAGCACCCGGGACAGGGGGCTAAAGGAGCAGTACTTC. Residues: CASSTRDRGLKEQYF.

CDR3 region: CSAGGQGWAEAFF. The CDR3 coding sequence is TGCAGTGCTGGGGGTCAGGGGTGGGCTGAAGCTTTCTTT. V gene TRBV20-1 combines with J gene TRBJ1-1; weak D call: TRBD1 (6 bases). The CDR3 has 13 residues. V dropped 5 bases and J dropped 6 bases, with 16 bases sitting between them. CDR1 DFQATT and CDR2 SNEGSKA come from the germline V gene (reference sequence).

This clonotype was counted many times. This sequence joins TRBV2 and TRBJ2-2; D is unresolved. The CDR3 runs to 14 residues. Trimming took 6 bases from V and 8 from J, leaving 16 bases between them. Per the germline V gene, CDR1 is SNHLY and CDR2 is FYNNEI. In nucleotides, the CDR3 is TGTGCCAGCAGGAAGACTCCCTTAGAGGGGGAGCTGTTTTTT. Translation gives CASRKTPLEGELFF.

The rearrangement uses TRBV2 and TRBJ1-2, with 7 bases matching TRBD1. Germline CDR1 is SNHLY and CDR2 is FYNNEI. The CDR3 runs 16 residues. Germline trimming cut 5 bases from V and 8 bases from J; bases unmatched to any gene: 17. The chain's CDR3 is CASSRTGQREGEGYTF. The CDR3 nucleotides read TGTGCCAGCAGTAGGACAGGTCAACGAGAAGGTGAAGGCTACACCTTC.

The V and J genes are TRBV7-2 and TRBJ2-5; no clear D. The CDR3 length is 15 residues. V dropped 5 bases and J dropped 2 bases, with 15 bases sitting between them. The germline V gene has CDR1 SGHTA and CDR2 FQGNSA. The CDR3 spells CASSPTPLPQETQYF. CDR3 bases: TGTGCCAGCAGCCCAACCCCCTTACCACAAGAGACCCAGTACTTC.

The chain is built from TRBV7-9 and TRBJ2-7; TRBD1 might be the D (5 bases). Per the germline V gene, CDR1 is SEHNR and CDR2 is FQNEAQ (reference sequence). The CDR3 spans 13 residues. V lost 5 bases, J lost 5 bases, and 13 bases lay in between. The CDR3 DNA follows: TGTGCCAGCAGCCAAGATGTAGGGGACGAGCAGTACTTC. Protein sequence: CASSQDVGDEQYF.

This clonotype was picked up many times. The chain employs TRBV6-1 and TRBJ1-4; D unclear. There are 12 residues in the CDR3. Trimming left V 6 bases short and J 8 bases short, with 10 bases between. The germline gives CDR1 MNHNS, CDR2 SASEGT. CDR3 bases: TGTGCCAGCAGCCGAACCAACGAAAAACTGTTTTTT. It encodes CASSRTNEKLFF.

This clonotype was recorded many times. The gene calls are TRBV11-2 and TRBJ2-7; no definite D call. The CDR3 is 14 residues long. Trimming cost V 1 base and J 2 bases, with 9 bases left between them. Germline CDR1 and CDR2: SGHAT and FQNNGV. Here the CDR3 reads CASSLAGVPYEQYF. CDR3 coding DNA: TGTGCCAGCAGCTTAGCGGGTGTTCCCTACGAGCAGTACTTC.

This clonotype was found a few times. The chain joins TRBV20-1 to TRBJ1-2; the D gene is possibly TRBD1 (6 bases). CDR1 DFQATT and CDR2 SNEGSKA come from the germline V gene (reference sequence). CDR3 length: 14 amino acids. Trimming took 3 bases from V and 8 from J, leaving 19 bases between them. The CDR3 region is CSARYSTDSLGYTF. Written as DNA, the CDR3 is TGCAGTGCTAGGTACTCCACGGACAGTTTAGGCTACACCTTC.

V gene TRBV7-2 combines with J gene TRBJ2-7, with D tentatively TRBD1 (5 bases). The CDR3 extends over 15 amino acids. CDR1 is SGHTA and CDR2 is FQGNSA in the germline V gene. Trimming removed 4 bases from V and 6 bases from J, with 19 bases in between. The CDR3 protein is CASSSNQGVVSEQYF. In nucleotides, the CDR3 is TGTGCCAGCAGCTCCAACCAGGGCGTGGTGAGCGAGCAGTACTTC.

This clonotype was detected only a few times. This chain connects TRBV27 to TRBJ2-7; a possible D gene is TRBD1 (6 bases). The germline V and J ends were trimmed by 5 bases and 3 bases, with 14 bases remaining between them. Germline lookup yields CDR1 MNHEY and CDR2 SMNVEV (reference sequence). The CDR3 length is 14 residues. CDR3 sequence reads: CASSPRQEFYEQYF. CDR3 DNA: TGTGCCAGCAGTCCCCGACAGGAATTCTACGAGCAGTACTTC.

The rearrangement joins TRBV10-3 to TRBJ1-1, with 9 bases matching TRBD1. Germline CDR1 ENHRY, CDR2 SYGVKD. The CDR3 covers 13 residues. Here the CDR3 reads CATGQGKNTEAFF. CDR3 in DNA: TGTGCAACCGGACAGGGGAAGAACACTGAAGCTTTCTTT.

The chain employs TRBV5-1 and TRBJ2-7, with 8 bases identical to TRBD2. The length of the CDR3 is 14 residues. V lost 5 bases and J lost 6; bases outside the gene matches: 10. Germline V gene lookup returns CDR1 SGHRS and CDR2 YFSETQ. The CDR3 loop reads CASSSGTPQAEQYF. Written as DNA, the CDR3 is TGCGCCAGCAGTAGCGGGACACCTCAGGCCGAGCAGTACTTC.

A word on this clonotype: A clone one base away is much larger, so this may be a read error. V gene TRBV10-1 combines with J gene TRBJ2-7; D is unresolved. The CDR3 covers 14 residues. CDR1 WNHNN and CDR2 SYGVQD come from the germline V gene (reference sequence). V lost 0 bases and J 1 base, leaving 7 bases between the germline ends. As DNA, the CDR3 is TGCGCCAGCAGTGAGTCAGAGAAATCCTACGAGCAGTACTTC. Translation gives CASSESEKSYEQYF.